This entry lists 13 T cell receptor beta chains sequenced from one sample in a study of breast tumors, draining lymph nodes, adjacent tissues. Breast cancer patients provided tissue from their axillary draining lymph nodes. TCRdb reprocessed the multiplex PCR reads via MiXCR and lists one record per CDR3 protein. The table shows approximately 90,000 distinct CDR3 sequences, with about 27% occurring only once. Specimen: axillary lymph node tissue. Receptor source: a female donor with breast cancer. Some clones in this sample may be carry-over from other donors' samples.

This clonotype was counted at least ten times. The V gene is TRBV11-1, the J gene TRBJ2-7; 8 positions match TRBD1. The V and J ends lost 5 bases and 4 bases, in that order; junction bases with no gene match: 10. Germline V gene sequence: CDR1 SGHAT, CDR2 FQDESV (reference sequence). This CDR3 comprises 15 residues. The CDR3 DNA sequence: TGTGCCAGCAGCCATACCGGGACAGGAGTGTACGAGCAGTACTTC. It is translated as CASSHTGTGVYEQYF. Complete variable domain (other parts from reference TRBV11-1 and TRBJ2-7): EAEVAQSPRYKITEKSQAVAFWCDPISGHATLYWYRQILGQGPELLVQFQDESVVDDSQLPKDRFSAERLKGVDSTLKIQPAELGDSAMYLCASSHTGTGVYEQYFGPGTRLTVT.

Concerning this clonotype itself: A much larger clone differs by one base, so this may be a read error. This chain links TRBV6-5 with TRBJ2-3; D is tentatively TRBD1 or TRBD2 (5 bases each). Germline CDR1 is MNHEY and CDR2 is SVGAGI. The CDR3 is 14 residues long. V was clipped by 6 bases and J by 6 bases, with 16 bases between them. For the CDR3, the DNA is TGTGCCAGCAGCCCCGAGGGGATCGGGGATACGCAGTATTTT. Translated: CASSPEGIGDTQYF.

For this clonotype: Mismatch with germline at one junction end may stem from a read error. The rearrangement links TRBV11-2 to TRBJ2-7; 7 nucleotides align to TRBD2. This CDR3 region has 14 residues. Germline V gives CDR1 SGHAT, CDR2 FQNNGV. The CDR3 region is CASNIAVAGYEQHF. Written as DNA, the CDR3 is TGTGCCAGCAACATCGCGGTAGCGGGCTACGAGCAGCACTTC.

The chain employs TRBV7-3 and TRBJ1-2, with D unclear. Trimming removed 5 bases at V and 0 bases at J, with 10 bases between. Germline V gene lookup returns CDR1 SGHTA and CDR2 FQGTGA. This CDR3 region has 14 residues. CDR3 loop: CASSLWATNYGYTF. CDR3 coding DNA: TGTGCCAGCAGCCTGTGGGCAACTAACTATGGCTACACCTTC.

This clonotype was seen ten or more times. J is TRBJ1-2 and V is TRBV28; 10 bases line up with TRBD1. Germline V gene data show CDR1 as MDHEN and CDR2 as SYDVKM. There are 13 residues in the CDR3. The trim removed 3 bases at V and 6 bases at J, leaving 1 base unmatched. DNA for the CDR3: TGTGCCAGCAGTTTTGGGACAGGGGATGGCTACACCTTC. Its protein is CASSFGTGDGYTF.

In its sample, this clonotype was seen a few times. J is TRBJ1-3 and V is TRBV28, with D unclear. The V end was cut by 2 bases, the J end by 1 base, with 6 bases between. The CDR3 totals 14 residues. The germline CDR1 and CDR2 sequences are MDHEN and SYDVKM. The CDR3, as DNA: TGTGCCAGCAGTTTAGGGGTTTCTGGAAACACCATATATTTT. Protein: CASSLGVSGNTIYF.

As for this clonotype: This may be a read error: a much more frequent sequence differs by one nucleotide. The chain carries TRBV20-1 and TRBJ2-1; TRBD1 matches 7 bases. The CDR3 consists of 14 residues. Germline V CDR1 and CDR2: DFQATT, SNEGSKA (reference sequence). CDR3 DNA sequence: TGCAGTGCTCTAACCGGGACAGAATACACTGAGCAGTTCTTC. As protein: CSALTGTEYTEQFF.

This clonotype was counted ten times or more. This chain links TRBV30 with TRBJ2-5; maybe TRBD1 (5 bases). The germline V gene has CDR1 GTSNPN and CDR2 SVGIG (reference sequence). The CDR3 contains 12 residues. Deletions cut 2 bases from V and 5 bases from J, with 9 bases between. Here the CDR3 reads CAWSKNRETQYF. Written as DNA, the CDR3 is TGTGCCTGGAGTAAAAACAGGGAGACCCAGTACTTC.

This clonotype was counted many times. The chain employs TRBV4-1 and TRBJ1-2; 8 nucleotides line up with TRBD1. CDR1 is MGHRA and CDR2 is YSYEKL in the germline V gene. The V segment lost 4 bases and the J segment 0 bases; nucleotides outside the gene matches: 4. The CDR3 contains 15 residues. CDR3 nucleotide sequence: TGCGCCAGCAGCCGCGGACAGGGAACTAACTATGGCTACACCTTC. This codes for CASSRGQGTNYGYTF.

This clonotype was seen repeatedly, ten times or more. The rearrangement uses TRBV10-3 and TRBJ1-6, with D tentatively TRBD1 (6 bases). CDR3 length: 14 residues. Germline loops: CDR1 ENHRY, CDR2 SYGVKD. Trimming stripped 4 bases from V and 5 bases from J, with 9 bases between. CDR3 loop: CAISVGQNNSPLHF. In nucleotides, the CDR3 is TGTGCCATCAGTGTCGGACAGAATAATTCACCCCTCCACTTT.

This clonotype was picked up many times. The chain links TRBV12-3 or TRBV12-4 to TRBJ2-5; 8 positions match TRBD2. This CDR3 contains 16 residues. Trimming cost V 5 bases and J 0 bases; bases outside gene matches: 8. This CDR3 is CASSPGGRGYQETQYF. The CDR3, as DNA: TGTGCCAGCAGTCCGGGGGGGAGGGGGTACCAAGAGACCCAGTACTTC.

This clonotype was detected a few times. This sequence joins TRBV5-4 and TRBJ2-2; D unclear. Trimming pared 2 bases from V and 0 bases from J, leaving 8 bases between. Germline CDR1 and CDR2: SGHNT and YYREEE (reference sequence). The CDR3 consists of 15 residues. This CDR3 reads CASSFRSANTGELFF. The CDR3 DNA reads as TGTGCCAGCAGCTTTAGGAGTGCGAACACCGGGGAGCTGTTTTTT.

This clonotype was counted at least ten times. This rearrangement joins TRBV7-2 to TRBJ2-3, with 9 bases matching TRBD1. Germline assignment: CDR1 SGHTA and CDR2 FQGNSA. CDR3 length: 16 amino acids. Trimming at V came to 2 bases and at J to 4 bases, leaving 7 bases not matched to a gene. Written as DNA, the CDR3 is TGTGCCAGCAGCTTATTCTCTGGGACAGGGTCAGATACGCAGTATTTT. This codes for CASSLFSGTGSDTQYF.